This TCR beta chain originates from a study of spatial heterogeneity in lung cancer. At the level of the study: A unique TCR and UMI combination showed up more than ten times in raw reads, on average.

In this sample, this clonotype turned up many times. Carried by each TCR cDNA molecule was a unique molecular identifier. TCRdb reanalysed the 5' RACE reads using MiXCR and keeps one entry per CDR3 protein. Of approximately 9,300 distinct CDR3 sequences listed, approximately 6.1% were seen once; the top ten hold 25% to 35%. The time point here: sample taken at primary tumor resection. Sequencing was performed on whole RNA extracted from tumor and nontumor lung tissue, or from frozen PBMC, and the material was left unsorted. Germline loops: CDR1 LGHNA, CDR2 YNFKEQ. J was trimmed by 2 bases and V by 4 bases; bases with no gene match: 6. The CDR3 is 15 residues long.

This specimen consisted of normal lung tissue next to the tumor, obtained at surgery. The sequence derives from a male donor with early-stage non-small cell lung cancer. This chain connects TRBV4-2 to TRBJ2-7; 9 bases fit TRBD2. This chain's CDR3 is CASSPLLAGTYEQYF. The CDR3 DNA reads TGTGCCAGCAGCCCGCTACTAGCGGGTACCTACGAGCAGTACTTC.